Given below is one T cell receptor beta chain in context. The sample comes from a study of control samples from healthy donors and cancer patients. The repertoire was sequenced with immunoSEQ multiplex PCR; TCRdb's copy has only in-frame clones and lacks some. The sample yields under 130,000 clones, around 89% seen once. The V and J ends lost 5 bases and 4 bases respectively, with 10 bases between them. CDR1 is SGHTA, CDR2 FQGTGA, per germline. The CDR3 is made up of 13 amino acids. The specimen was PBMCs. The sequence derives from a man aged 60-69 years with lung cancer. V usage is TRBV7-3 and J usage is TRBJ2-3; tentatively, D is TRBD1 (6 bases). The CDR3 DNA reads as TGTGCCAGCAGCACGACAGGCCCAGATACGCAGTATTTT. This encodes CASSTTGPDTQYF.